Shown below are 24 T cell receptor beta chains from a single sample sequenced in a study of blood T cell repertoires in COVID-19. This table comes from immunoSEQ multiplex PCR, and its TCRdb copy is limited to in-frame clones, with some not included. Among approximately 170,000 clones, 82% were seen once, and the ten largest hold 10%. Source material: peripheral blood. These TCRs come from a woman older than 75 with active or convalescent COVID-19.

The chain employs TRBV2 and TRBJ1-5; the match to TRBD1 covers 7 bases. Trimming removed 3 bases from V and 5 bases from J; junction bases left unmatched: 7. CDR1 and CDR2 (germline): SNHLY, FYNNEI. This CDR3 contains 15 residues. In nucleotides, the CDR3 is TGTGCCAGCAGTGATTGGACAGGATCGGATCAGCCCCAGCATTTT. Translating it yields CASSDWTGSDQPQHF.

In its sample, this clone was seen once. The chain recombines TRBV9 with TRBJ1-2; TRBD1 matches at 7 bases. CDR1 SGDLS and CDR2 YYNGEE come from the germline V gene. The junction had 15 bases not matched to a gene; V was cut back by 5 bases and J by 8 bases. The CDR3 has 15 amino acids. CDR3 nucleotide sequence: TGTGCCAGCAGTCTGCTTACGGACAGGATCCTCGGCTACACCTTC. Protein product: CASSLLTDRILGYTF. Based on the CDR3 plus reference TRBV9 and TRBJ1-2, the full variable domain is DSGVTQTPKHLITATGQRVTLRCSPRSGDLSVYWYQQSLDQGLQFLIQYYNGEERAKGNILERFSAQQFPDLHSELNLSSLELGDSALYFCASSLLTDRILGYTFGSGTRLTVV.

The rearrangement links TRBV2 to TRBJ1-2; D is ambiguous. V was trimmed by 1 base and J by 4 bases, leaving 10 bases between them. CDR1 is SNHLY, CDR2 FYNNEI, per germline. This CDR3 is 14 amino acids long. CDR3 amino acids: CASSEGGETYGYTF. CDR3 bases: TGTGCCAGCAGTGAAGGCGGAGAAACCTATGGCTACACCTTC.

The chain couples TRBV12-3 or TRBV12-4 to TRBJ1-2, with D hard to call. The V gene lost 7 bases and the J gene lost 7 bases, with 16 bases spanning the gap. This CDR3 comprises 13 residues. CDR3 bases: TGTGCCAGCATGCGGGTCTCGGGTAGTGGCTACACCTTC. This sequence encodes CASMRVSGSGYTF.

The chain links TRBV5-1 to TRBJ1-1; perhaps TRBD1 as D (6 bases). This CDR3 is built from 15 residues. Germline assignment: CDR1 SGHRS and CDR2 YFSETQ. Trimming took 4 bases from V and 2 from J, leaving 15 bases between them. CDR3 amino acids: CASSLSGQRNTEAFF. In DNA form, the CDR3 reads TGCGCCAGCAGCCTAAGCGGACAGAGAAACACTGAAGCTTTCTTT.

Written as DNA, the CDR3 is TGCGCCAGCAGCTCGGGACAGGCCTACAATGAGCAGTTCTTC. Amino acids: CASSSGQAYNEQFF. This sequence joins TRBV5-1 and TRBJ2-1; 8 bases align to TRBD1. Per germline, CDR1 SGHRS and CDR2 YFSETQ. Trimming took 3 bases from V and 2 from J; bases not matched to a gene: 1. The CDR3 covers 14 residues.

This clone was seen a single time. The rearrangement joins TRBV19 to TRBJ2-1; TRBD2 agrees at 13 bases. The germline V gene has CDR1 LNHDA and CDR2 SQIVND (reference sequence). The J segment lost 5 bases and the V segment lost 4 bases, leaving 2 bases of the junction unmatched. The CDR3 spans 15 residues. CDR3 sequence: CASSRTSGSHNEQFF. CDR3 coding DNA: TGTGCCAGTAGTAGGACTAGCGGGAGCCACAATGAGCAGTTCTTC.

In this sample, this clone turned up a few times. CDR3 residues: CASSESFNTEAFF. CDR3 bases: TGTGCCAGCAGTGAATCCTTTAACACTGAAGCTTTCTTT. The chain joins TRBV25-1 to TRBJ1-1, with D unresolved. The CDR3 loop spans 13 amino acids. V lost 1 base, J lost 2 bases, and 5 bases lay in between. CDR1 is MGHDK and CDR2 is SYGVNS in the germline V gene.

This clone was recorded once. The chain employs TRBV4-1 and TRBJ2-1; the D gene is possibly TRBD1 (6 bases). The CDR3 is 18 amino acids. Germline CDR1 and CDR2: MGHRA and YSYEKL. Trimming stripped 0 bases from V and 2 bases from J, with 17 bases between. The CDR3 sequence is CASSQDPPGVGPYNEQFF. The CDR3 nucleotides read TGCGCCAGCAGCCAAGACCCGCCAGGGGTGGGACCCTACAATGAGCAGTTCTTC.

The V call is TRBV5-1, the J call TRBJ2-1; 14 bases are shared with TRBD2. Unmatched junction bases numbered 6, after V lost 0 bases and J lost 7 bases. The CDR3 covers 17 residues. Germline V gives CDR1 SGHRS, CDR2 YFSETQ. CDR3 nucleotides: TGCGCCAGCAGCTTGGCTCTTGGGACTAGCGGGAGTAATGAGCAGTTCTTC. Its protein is CASSLALGTSGSNEQFF.

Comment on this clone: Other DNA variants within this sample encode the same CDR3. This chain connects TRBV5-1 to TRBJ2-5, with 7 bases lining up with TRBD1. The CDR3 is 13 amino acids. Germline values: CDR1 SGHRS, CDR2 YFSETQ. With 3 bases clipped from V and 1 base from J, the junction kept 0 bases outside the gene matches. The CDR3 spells CASSWTGQETQYF. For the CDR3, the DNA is TGCGCCAGCAGCTGGACAGGCCAAGAGACCCAGTACTTC.

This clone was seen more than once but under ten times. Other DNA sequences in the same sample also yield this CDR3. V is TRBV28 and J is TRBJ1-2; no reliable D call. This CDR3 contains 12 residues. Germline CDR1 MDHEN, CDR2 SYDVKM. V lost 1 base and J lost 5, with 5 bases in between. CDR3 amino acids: CASSLSQYGYTF. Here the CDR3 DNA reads TGTGCCAGCAGTTTATCCCAGTATGGCTACACCTTC.

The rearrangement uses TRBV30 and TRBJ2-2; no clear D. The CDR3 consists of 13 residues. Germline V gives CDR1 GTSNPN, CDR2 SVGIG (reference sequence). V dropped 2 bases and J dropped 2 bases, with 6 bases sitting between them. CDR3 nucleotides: TGTGCCTGGAGTTCCATCAACACCGGGGAGCTGTTTTTT. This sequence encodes CAWSSINTGELFF.

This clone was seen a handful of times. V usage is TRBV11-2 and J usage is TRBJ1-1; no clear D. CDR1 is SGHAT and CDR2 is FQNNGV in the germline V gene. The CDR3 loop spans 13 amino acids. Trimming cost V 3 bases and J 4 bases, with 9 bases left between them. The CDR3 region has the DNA TGTGCCAGCAGCTTCGAGATTTTCACTGAAGCTTTCTTT. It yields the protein CASSFEIFTEAFF.

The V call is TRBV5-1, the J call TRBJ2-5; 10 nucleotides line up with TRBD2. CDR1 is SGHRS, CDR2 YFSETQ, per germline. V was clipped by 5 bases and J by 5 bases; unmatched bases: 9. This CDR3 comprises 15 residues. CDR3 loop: CASSASGSIFETQYF. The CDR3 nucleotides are TGCGCCAGCAGTGCTAGCGGGAGTATTTTCGAGACCCAGTACTTC. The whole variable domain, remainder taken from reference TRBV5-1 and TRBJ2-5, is KAGVTQTPRYLIKTRGQQVTLSCSPISGHRSVSWYQQTPGQGLQFLFEYFSETQRNKGNFPGRFSGRQFSNSRSEMNVSTLELGDSALYLCASSASGSIFETQYFGPGTRLLVL.

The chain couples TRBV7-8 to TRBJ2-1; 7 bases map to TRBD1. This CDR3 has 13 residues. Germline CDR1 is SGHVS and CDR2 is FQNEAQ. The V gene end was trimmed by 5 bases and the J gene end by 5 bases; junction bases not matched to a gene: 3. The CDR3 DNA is TGTGCCAGCAGCCGGGACAGAGACAATGAGCAGTTCTTC. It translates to CASSRDRDNEQFF.

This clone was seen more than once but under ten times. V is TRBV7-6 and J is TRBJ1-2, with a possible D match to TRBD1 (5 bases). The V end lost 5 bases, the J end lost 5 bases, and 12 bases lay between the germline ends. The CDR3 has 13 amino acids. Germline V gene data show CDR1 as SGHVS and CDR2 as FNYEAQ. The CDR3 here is CASSRGLTYGYTF. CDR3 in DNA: TGTGCCAGCAGCCGGGGACTGACGTATGGCTACACCTTC.

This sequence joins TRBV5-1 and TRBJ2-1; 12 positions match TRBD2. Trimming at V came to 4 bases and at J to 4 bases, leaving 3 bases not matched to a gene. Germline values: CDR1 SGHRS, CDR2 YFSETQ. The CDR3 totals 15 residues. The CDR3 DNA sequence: TGCGCCAGCAGCCGGACTAGCGGGATTTACAATGAGCAGTTCTTC. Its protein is CASSRTSGIYNEQFF.

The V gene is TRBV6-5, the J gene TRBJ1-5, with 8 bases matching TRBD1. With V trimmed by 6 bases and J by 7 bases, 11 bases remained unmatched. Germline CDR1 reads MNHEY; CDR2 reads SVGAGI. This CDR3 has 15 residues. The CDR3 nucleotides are TGTGCCAGCAGAGGACCCGACAGGGGATTCCAGCCCCAGCATTTT. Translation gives CASRGPDRGFQPQHF.

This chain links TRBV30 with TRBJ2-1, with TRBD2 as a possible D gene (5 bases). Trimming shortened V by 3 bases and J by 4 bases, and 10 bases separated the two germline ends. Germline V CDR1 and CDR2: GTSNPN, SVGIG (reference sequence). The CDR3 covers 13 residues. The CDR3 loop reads CAWRSGLYNEQFF. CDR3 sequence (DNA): TGTGCCTGGAGGTCAGGACTTTACAATGAGCAGTTCTTC.

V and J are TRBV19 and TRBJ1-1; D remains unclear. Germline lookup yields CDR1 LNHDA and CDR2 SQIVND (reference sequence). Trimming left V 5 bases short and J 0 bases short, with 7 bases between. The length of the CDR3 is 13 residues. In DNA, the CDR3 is TGTGCCAGTAGTGTAACAGTGAACACTGAAGCTTTCTTT. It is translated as CASSVTVNTEAFF.

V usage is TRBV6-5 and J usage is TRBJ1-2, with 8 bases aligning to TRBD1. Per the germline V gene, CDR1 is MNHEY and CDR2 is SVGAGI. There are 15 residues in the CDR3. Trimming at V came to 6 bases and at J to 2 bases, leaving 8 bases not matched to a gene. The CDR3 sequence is CASRTGGLGNYGYTF. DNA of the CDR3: TGTGCCAGCAGAACAGGGGGATTGGGCAACTATGGCTACACCTTC.

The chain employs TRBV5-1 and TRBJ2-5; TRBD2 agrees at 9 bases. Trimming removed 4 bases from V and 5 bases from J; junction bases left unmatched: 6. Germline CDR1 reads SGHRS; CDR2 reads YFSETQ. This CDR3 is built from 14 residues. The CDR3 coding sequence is TGCGCCAGCAGCCCGGTAGCGGGAGCCGAGACCCAGTACTTC. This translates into CASSPVAGAETQYF.

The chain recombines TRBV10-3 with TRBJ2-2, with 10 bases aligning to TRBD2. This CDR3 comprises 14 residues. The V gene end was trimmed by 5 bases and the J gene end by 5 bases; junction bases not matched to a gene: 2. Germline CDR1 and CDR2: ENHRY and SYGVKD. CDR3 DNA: TGTGCCATCAGTAGCGGGAGGGGGACCGGGGAGCTGTTTTTT. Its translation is CAISSGRGTGELFF.